The 22 T cell receptor beta chains below all came from one sample that was sequenced in a study of T cell responses to AZD1222 COVID-19 vaccine. The protocol was immunoSEQ multiplex PCR, while the TCRdb copy is restricted to in-frame clones and leaves out a portion. Seen here are roughly 97,000 clones, around nine tenths observed once, and the top ten hold 3% to 4%. The specimen comprised peripheral blood, sampled 28 days after the second dose of the MenACWY control vaccine. The receptors were gathered from an adult who received the MenACWY meningococcal vaccine as a control.

The chain has TRBV7-2 and TRBJ1-5, with D perhaps matching TRBD1 (5 bases). The CDR3 extends over 13 amino acids. Germline CDR1 and CDR2: SGHTA and FQGNSA. V was pared by 6 bases and J by 12 bases, with 18 bases between. The CDR3 nucleotides are TGTGCCAGCAGTTCCCCCGGGGCCCTTTTCCAGCATTTT. It codes for CASSSPGALFQHF.

This clone was recorded a few times. The V and J genes are TRBV7-9 and TRBJ1-2, with D maybe TRBD1 (5 bases). The CDR3 extends over 13 amino acids. V lost 4 bases to trimming and J lost 7 bases, with 13 bases between them. CDR1 is SEHNR, CDR2 FQNEAQ, per germline (reference sequence). CDR3 in DNA: TGTGCCAGCAGCTCCAACCGGGACGGTGGCTACACCTTC. As protein: CASSSNRDGGYTF.

V gene TRBV28 combines with J gene TRBJ1-5; D might be TRBD1 (5 bases). V shed 6 bases and J shed 1 base, with 10 bases lying between them. Germline assignment: CDR1 MDHEN and CDR2 SYDVKM. CDR3 length: 14 residues. CDR3 sequence reads: CASRVGGSNQPQHF. As DNA, the CDR3 is TGTGCCAGCAGAGTTGGGGGGAGCAATCAGCCCCAGCATTTT.

The rearrangement joins TRBV6-1 to TRBJ1-1; 9 nucleotides align to TRBD1. The CDR3 is 14 amino acids. Germline CDR1 reads MNHNS; CDR2 reads SASEGT. The J segment lost 2 bases and the V segment lost 6 bases, leaving 4 bases of the junction unmatched. The CDR3 loop is CASSKDRGNTEAFF. CDR3 bases: TGTGCCAGCAGCAAGGACAGGGGAAACACTGAAGCTTTCTTT.

The count of this clone is one. This chain connects TRBV5-5 to TRBJ1-5, with D perhaps TRBD1 (5 bases). Germline loops: CDR1 SGHKS, CDR2 YYEKEE (reference sequence). The CDR3 consists of 12 residues. Trimming cost V 0 bases and J 10 bases, with 8 bases left between them. The CDR3 sequence is CASSLAGRPQHF. CDR3 in DNA: TGTGCCAGCAGCTTGGCGGGGCGCCCCCAGCATTTT.

The chain joins TRBV7-2 to TRBJ2-5; 9 bases align to TRBD1. Per germline, CDR1 SGHTA and CDR2 FQGNSA. The CDR3 runs to 15 residues. V was clipped by 4 bases and J by 1 base; unmatched bases: 4. CDR3 loop: CASSSQTGGQETQYF. As DNA, the CDR3 is TGTGCCAGCAGCTCCCAGACAGGGGGCCAAGAGACCCAGTACTTC. Complete variable domain (other parts from reference TRBV7-2 and TRBJ2-5): GAGVSQSPSNKVTEKGKDVELRCDPISGHTALYWYRQSLGQGLEFLIYFQGNSAPDKSGLPSDRFSAERTGGSVSTLTIQRTQQEDSAVYLCASSSQTGGQETQYFGPGTRLLVL.

V and J are TRBV5-5 and TRBJ2-2; D is uncertain. V was pared by 1 base and J by 4 bases, with 11 bases between. CDR3 length: 15 amino acids. Germline V gives CDR1 SGHKS, CDR2 YYEKEE (reference sequence). Here the CDR3 reads CASSLYVGSTGELFF. The CDR3 coding sequence is TGTGCCAGCAGCTTGTATGTCGGATCCACCGGGGAGCTGTTTTTT.

This rearrangement joins TRBV28 to TRBJ2-3; tentative D call: TRBD1 (7 bases). The V gene's germline CDR1 is MDHEN and CDR2 SYDVKM. V shed 5 bases and J shed 4 bases, with 22 bases lying between them. This CDR3 has 17 amino acids. The CDR3 region is CASSLTPGPGGSDTQYF. CDR3 DNA sequence: TGTGCCAGCAGTCTGACCCCGGGCCCAGGGGGGTCAGATACGCAGTATTTT.

The chain recombines TRBV2 with TRBJ1-5, with 8 bases matching TRBD1. The trim removed 6 bases at V and 2 bases at J, leaving 6 bases unmatched. The germline CDR1 and CDR2 sequences are SNHLY and FYNNEI. This CDR3 has 15 residues. The CDR3 DNA reads as TGTGCCAGCAGAAGACAGGGGAATGGCAATCAGCCCCAGCATTTT. It codes for CASRRQGNGNQPQHF.

This sequence joins TRBV28 and TRBJ1-4; D gene uncertain. Per the germline V gene, CDR1 is MDHEN and CDR2 is SYDVKM. The V gene lost 3 bases and the J gene lost 0 bases, with 11 bases spanning the gap. The CDR3 runs 16 residues. CDR3 bases: TGTGCCAGCAGTTTTGGAGGGCTTGCAACTAATGAAAAACTGTTTTTT. Translating gives CASSFGGLATNEKLFF.

The chain is built from TRBV6-5 and TRBJ2-7, with a weak D call TRBD2 (5 bases). The V end lost 5 bases, the J end lost 0 bases, and 14 bases lay between the germline ends. The CDR3 spans 15 residues. Germline V lookup: CDR1 MNHEY, CDR2 SVGAGI. Written as DNA, the CDR3 is TGTGCCAGCAGTCCGGCAGGACGGGGCTCCTACGAGCAGTACTTC. Translation gives CASSPAGRGSYEQYF.

For this clone: Other DNA variants within this sample encode the same CDR3. The chain carries TRBV18 and TRBJ2-3; D is undetermined. Looked up from germline, CDR1 is KGHSH and CDR2 is LQKENI. The ends were cut back, 0 bases at V and 1 base at J, with 2 bases in the middle. The CDR3 consists of 13 residues. The CDR3 DNA reads TGTGCCAGCTCACCACCGGGCACAGATACGCAGTATTTT. Translation: CASSPPGTDTQYF.

The chain links TRBV7-9 to TRBJ1-3, with D perhaps TRBD1 (5 bases). Germline V CDR1 and CDR2: SEHNR, FQNEAQ (reference sequence). CDR3 size: 17 residues. Trimming left V 1 base short and J 0 bases short, with 13 bases between. CDR3 loop: CASSLGLGARSGNTIYF. The CDR3 DNA reads as TGTGCCAGCAGCTTAGGCTTAGGGGCCCGCTCTGGAAACACCATATATTTT.

The CDR3 loop reads CASSQGGYQETQYF. The DNA of the CDR3 is TGTGCCAGCAGTCAAGGGGGATACCAAGAGACCCAGTACTTC. The chain links TRBV9 to TRBJ2-5; D might be TRBD1 (6 bases). The germline gives CDR1 SGDLS, CDR2 YYNGEE. Trimming took off 5 bases at V and 0 bases at J, with 11 bases between the two ends. The CDR3 spans 14 residues.

The rearrangement joins TRBV2 to TRBJ2-7; 8 nucleotides align to TRBD1. The CDR3 is made up of 13 amino acids. V shed 5 bases and J 2 bases; nucleotides not matched to a gene: 2. CDR1 and CDR2 (germline): SNHLY, FYNNEI. In DNA, the CDR3 is TGTGCCAGCAGTACAGGGGGAACCTACGAGCAGTACTTC. Its translation is CASSTGGTYEQYF.

This clone appeared once. The chain uses TRBV5-1 and TRBJ2-3, with D maybe TRBD2 (5 bases). The CDR3 consists of 16 residues. Per germline, CDR1 SGHRS and CDR2 YFSETQ. V lost 0 bases and J lost 0, with 11 bases in between. The CDR3 DNA follows: TGCGCCAGCAGCTTGGGTAGCGCTACTAGCACAGATACGCAGTATTTT. Translated, it gives CASSLGSATSTDTQYF.

The rearrangement joins TRBV7-8 to TRBJ1-2, with TRBD1 matching 9 bases. The J segment lost 3 bases and the V segment lost 5 bases, leaving 13 bases of the junction unmatched. The CDR3 sequence is 17 residues long. Germline values: CDR1 SGHVS, CDR2 FQNEAQ. The CDR3 loop is CASSPNPPGQGYYGYTF. In nucleotides, the CDR3 is TGTGCCAGCAGCCCCAATCCCCCGGGACAGGGCTACTATGGCTACACCTTC. The full variable domain, its missing parts supplied by reference TRBV7-8 and TRBJ1-2, is GAGVSQSPRYKVAKRGQDVALRCDPISGHVSLFWYQQALGQGPEFLTYFQNEAQLDKSGLPSDRFFAERPEGSVSTLKIQRTQQEDSAVYLCASSPNPPGQGYYGYTFGSGTRLTVV.

The chain is built from TRBV4-3 and TRBJ1-2, with D possibly being TRBD1 (5 bases). This CDR3 has 13 amino acids. The germline CDR1 and CDR2 sequences are LGHNA and YSLEER. V dropped 0 bases and J dropped 5 bases, with 7 bases sitting between them. In nucleotides, the CDR3 is TGCGCCAGCAGCCAAGACAGGGAATATGGCTACACCTTC. It translates to CASSQDREYGYTF.

The chain combines TRBV19 with TRBJ1-1, with 7 bases aligning to TRBD1. Trimming at V came to 5 bases and at J to 10 bases, leaving 16 bases not matched to a gene. The germline V gene encodes CDR1 LNHDA and CDR2 SQIVND (reference sequence). The CDR3 runs 15 residues. The CDR3 nucleotides are TGTGCCAGTAGTCCTCAAGGGACAGACCCTAGTGGAGCTTTCTTT. It codes for CASSPQGTDPSGAFF.

The chain is built from TRBV7-2 and TRBJ2-2; D uncertain. Germline CDR1 SGHTA, CDR2 FQGNSA. V gave up 0 bases and J gave up 2 bases, with 7 bases separating them. The CDR3 has 15 amino acids. CDR3 nucleotides: TGTGCCAGCAGCTTAGCCAGACCCAACACCGGGGAGCTGTTTTTT. This codes for CASSLARPNTGELFF.

The chain is built from TRBV11-2 and TRBJ1-4; 9 bases match TRBD1. The CDR3 totals 16 residues. With 2 bases clipped from V and 1 base from J, the junction kept 2 bases outside the gene matches. The germline CDR1 and CDR2 sequences are SGHAT and FQNNGV. The CDR3 nucleotides read TGTGCCAGCAGCTTATACAGGGGGCAAACTAATGAAAAACTGTTTTTT. Protein product: CASSLYRGQTNEKLFF.

V gene TRBV6-1 combines with J gene TRBJ2-1; D may be TRBD1 or TRBD2 (5 bases each). Per the germline V gene, CDR1 is MNHNS and CDR2 is SASEGT. CDR3 length: 11 residues. The V end lost 2 bases, the J end lost 10 bases, and 6 bases lay between the germline ends. CDR3: CASSEWGEQFF. DNA of the CDR3: TGTGCCAGCAGTGAATGGGGGGAGCAGTTCTTC.